These 10 T cell receptor beta chains originate from one sample sequenced in a study of OX40 agonist ivuxolimab in advanced cancers. Library generation was performed with the immunoSEQ multiplex PCR assay. TCRdb re-hosts the immuneACCESS table, in-frame sequences only. Its copies lack some clones; in the studies checked, an unresolved V gene accounts for under half of them, and the cause for the rest is not known. This sample comprises under 95,000 clones, roughly 87% of them detected only once. 0.15% to 0.2% of the sample is in the top ten clones. The sequencing here drew on CD4+ or CD8+ T cells sorted from blood, taken in a trial of the OX40 agonist ivuxolimab. The receptor source for this set is an adult with an advanced solid tumor such as melanoma, head and neck, liver or kidney cancer.

This clone was observed a single time. Written as DNA, the CDR3 is TGCGCCAGCAGCTTGGATGTGACAGGGGAGGAAAAACTGTTTTTT. Encoded protein: CASSLDVTGEEKLFF. This sequence joins TRBV5-1 and TRBJ1-4; the match to TRBD1 covers 8 bases. After removal of 0 bases from V and 8 bases from J, the junction contained 6 bases not matched to a gene. The CDR3 length is 15 residues. Germline lookup yields CDR1 SGHRS and CDR2 YFSETQ.

J is TRBJ2-5 and V is TRBV5-1; a weak D match, TRBD2 (6 bases). V lost 0 bases, J lost 5 bases, and 14 bases lay in between. This CDR3 has 15 residues. Germline V gives CDR1 SGHRS, CDR2 YFSETQ. CDR3 in amino acids: CASSLAGVPGETQYF. The CDR3 nucleotides are TGCGCCAGCAGCTTGGCGGGGGTCCCCGGGGAGACCCAGTACTTC.

This sequence joins TRBV10-3 and TRBJ2-6; D uncertain. Germline V lookup: CDR1 ENHRY, CDR2 SYGVKD. The V and J ends lost 7 bases and 0 bases respectively, with 7 bases between them. This CDR3 is 14 amino acids long. The CDR3, as DNA: TGTGCCATCAAGGACCCCTCTGGGGCCAACGTCCTGACTTTC. This sequence encodes CAIKDPSGANVLTF.

This chain connects TRBV12-2 to TRBJ2-7; TRBD1, the table's D call, was not compared with the DNA. TRBV12-2 is a pseudogene. This CDR3 has 15 residues. CDR3: CASRLALGTSYEQYF. In nucleotides, the CDR3 is TGTGCAAGTCGCTTAGCGCTGGGGACAAGCTACGAGCAGTACTTC.

The chain is built from TRBV5-4 and TRBJ2-7; D gene unclear. The CDR3 has 13 residues. Per germline, CDR1 SGHNT and CDR2 YYREEE (reference sequence). With 2 bases removed from V and 6 bases from J, the gap between germline ends came to 12 bases. The CDR3 here is CASSLFLTTEQYF. CDR3 in DNA: TGTGCCAGCAGCTTATTTCTGACAACCGAGCAGTACTTC.

In this sample, this clone turned up once. As DNA, the CDR3 is TGTGCCAGCAGCCACCCAGGGCGCTTTTCCTACGAGCAGTACTTC. Protein: CASSHPGRFSYEQYF. This rearrangement joins TRBV25-1 to TRBJ2-7; the D gene is possibly TRBD1 (5 bases). V shed 6 bases and J shed 1 base, with 16 bases lying between them. The CDR3 sequence is 15 residues long. Germline loops: CDR1 MGHDK, CDR2 SYGVNS.

Turning to this clone: At the DNA level, this CDR3 is encoded by other sequences in the same sample as well. The rearrangement uses TRBV7-9 and TRBJ2-5; D is perhaps TRBD1 (6 bases). Germline V CDR1 and CDR2: SEHNR, FQNEAQ (reference sequence). The CDR3 covers 11 residues. The V gene lost 6 bases and the J gene lost 5 bases, with 7 bases spanning the gap. For the CDR3, the DNA is TGTGCCAGCAGTAGGGGGGAGACCCAGTACTTC. As protein: CASSRGETQYF.

The chain has TRBV21-1 and TRBJ2-3; the table assigns TRBD2, which was not confirmed against the DNA. TRBV21-1 counts as a pseudogene. This CDR3 has 17 amino acids. The CDR3 coding sequence is TGTGCCAGCAGCAAAAGCCGGCGGGGGGGACACACAGATACGCAGTATTTT. Translating it yields CASSKSRRGGHTDTQYF.

The rearrangement joins TRBV2 to TRBJ1-1; 10 bases align to TRBD1. Trimming at V came to 4 bases and at J to 9 bases, leaving 2 bases not matched to a gene. The germline gives CDR1 SNHLY, CDR2 FYNNEI. The length of the CDR3 is 12 residues. The CDR3, as DNA: TGTGCCAGCAGTGCCGACAGGGGGCAAGCTTTCTTT. The encoded protein is CASSADRGQAFF.

The chain links TRBV10-3 to TRBJ2-5; D is unclear. Germline CDR1 reads ENHRY; CDR2 reads SYGVKD. The CDR3 covers 11 residues. V was pared by 2 bases and J by 11 bases, with 9 bases between. The CDR3 region is CAISETGEQYF. The CDR3 DNA reads TGTGCCATCAGTGAGACCGGAGAGCAGTACTTC.